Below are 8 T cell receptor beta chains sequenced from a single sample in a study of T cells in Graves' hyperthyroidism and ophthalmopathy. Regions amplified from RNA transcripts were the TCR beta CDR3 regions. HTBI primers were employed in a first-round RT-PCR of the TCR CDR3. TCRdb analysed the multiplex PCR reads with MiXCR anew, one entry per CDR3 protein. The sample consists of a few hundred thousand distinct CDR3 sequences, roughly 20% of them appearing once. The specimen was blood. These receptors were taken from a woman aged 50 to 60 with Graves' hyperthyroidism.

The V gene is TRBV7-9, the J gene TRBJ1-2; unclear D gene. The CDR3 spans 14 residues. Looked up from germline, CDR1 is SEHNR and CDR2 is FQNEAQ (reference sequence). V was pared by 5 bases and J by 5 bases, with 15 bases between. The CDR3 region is CASSPGPGKYGYTF. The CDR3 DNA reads TGTGCCAGCAGCCCAGGACCCGGGAAGTATGGCTACACCTTC.

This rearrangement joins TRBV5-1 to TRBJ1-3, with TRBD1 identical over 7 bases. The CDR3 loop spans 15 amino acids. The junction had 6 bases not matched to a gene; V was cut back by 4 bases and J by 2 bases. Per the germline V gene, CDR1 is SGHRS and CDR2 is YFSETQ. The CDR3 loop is CASSNLGQPGNTIYF. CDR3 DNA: TGCGCCAGCAGCAACTTGGGACAGCCTGGAAACACCATATATTTT.

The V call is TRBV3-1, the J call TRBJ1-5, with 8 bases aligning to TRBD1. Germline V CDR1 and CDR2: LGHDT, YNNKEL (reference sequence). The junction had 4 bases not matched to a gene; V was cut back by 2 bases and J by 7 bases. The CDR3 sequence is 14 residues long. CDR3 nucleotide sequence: TGTGCCAGCAGCCAACAGGGGGCGCGGCAGCCCCAGCATTTT. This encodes CASSQQGARQPQHF.

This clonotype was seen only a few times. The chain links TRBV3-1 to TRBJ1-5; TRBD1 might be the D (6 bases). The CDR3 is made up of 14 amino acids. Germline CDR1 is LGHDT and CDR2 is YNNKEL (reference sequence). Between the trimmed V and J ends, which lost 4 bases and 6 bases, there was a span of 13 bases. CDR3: CASSPAGQSQPQHF. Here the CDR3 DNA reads TGTGCCAGCAGCCCGGCGGGACAAAGTCAGCCCCAGCATTTT.

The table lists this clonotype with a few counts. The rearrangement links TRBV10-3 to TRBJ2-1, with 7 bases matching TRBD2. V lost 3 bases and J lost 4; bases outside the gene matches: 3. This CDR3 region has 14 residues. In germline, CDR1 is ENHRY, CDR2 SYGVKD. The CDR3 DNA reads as TGTGCCATCAGTGACGGCGGGGGTTACAATGAGCAGTTCTTC. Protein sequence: CAISDGGGYNEQFF.

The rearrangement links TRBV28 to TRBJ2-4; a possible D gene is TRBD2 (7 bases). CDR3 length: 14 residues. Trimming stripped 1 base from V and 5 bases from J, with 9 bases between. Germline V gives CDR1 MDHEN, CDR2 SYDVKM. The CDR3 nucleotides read TGTGCCAGCAGTTTATCGGGGGGCCAAAACATTCAGTACTTC. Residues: CASSLSGGQNIQYF.

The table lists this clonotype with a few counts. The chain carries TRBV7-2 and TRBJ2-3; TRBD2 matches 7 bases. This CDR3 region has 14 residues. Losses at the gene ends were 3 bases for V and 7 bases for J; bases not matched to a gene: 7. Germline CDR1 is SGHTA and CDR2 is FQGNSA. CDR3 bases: TGTGCCAGCAGCTTTGGACTAGGTATTAATACGCAGTATTTT. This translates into CASSFGLGINTQYF.

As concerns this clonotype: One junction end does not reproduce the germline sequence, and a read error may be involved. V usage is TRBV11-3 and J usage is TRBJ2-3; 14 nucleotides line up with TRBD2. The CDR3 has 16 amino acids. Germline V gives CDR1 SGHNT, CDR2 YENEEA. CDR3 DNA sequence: TGTGCCGGCAGCCAGGCGGGACTAGCGGGAGTAGATACGCAGTATTTT. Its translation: CAGSQAGLAGVDTQYF.